This paragraph reports one T cell receptor beta chain. Using immunoSEQ multiplex PCR, the repertoire was profiled, and TCRdb retains in-frame clones only, with some absent. The table has under 150,000 clones, 84% seen once; the top ten hold roughly 6.5%. The CDR3 consists of 15 residues. V shed 2 bases, J shed 2 bases, and the junction held 5 bases outside the gene matches. In germline, CDR1 is SGHKS, CDR2 YYEKEE (reference sequence). The data are from a study of blood T cell repertoires in COVID-19. This chain uses TRBV5-5 with TRBJ2-5; 8 nucleotides align to TRBD1. The TCR originated in a human donor in a cohort sampled during active COVID-19. Sample: peripheral blood. CDR3 amino acids: CASSFPGQEQETQYF. Written as DNA, the CDR3 is TGTGCCAGCAGCTTTCCGGGACAGGAACAAGAGACCCAGTACTTC.